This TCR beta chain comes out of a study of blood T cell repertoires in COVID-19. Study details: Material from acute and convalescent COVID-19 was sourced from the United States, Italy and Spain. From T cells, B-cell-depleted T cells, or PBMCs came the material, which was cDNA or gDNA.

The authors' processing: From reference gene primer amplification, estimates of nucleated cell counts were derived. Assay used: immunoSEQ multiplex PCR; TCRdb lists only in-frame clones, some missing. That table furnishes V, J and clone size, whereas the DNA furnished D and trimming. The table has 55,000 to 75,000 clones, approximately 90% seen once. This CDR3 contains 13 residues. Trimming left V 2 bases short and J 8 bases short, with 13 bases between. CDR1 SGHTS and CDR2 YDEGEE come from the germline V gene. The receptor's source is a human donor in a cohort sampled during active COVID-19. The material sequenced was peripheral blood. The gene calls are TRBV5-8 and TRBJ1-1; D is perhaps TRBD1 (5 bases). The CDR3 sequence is CASSFVSGTEAFF. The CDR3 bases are TGTGCCAGCAGCTTTGTCAGCGGGACCGAAGCTTTCTTT.